This T cell receptor (beta chain) was observed in a study of regulatory T cells in long-lasting Graves disease. Notes on the study in general: It was in persistent disease that TRBV28, TRBJ1-2 and TRBJ2-5 were favored.

This clonotype occurred many times. The target antigen is unknown. Documented time point: newly diagnosed GD, antithyroid drugs for less than 3 months. There was RNA extracted from PBMCs, and the TCR library was made from it. Investigators prepared the TCR beta libraries by applying iRepertoire HTBI primers and Arm-PCR of CDR3 regions. From the multiplex PCR reads, TCRdb called clonotypes with MiXCR, one entry per CDR3 protein. The table has about 380,000 distinct CDR3 sequences, around a sixth seen once; the top ten hold 22%. The CDR3 length is 15 residues. Germline-derived CDR1 and CDR2 are SGHRS and YFSETQ. V dropped 4 bases and J dropped 5 bases, with 18 bases sitting between them.

The chain couples TRBV5-1 to TRBJ1-1; TRBD1 might be the D (6 bases). The material was peripheral blood mononuclear cells (PBMCs), obtained at new diagnosis, from a patient treated with antithyroid drugs. This clonotype originated in a female donor with Graves disease. CDR3 in DNA: TGCGCCAGCAGCACACGGGGGCAGACTGGAACTGAAGCTTTCTTT. It encodes CASSTRGQTGTEAFF.